This T cell receptor (beta chain) was profiled in a study of blood T cells in healthy people across ages. Germline V gene sequence: CDR1 MNHEY, CDR2 SMNVEV (reference sequence). This CDR3 has 16 residues. The V gene end was trimmed by 4 bases and the J gene end by 4 bases; junction bases not matched to a gene: 13. PBMCs, at least 6 million per sample, were isolated. Using a J-beta primer mix together with a sample-barcoded 5' primer, a second PCR was run for about 6 to 11 cycles. From the 5' RACE reads, TCRdb called clonotypes with MiXCR, one entry per CDR3 protein. The sample carries about 1 million distinct CDR3 sequences, under 45% recorded once. In this sample, this clonotype turned up once.

The sequencing sample was made of blood. The V gene is TRBV27, the J gene TRBJ2-7; the match to TRBD2 covers 7 bases. This TCR derives from a woman in her fifties or sixties in good health. The CDR3 DNA follows: TGTGCCAGCAGTTCTCTGGCCAGCGGGATATCTTACGAGCAGTACTTC. It codes for CASSSLASGISYEQYF.